The 25 T cell receptor beta chains below all came from one sample that was sequenced in a study of blood T cell repertoires in COVID-19. Libraries were prepared by immunoSEQ multiplex PCR; TCRdb keeps only in-frame clonotypes and omits some of them. The sample includes approximately 270,000 clones, about four fifths of them seen just once. Sample: peripheral blood. The receptors here all came from an elderly man with acute or convalescent COVID-19.

The chain uses TRBV30 and TRBJ1-2; D not resolved. CDR1 is GTSNPN and CDR2 is SVGIG in the germline V gene (reference sequence). The CDR3 runs 12 residues. Deletions cut 7 bases from V and 2 bases from J, with 11 bases between. The CDR3 loop is CAFKRWNYGYTF. CDR3 DNA sequence: TGTGCCTTTAAACGGTGGAACTATGGCTACACCTTC.

The CDR3, as DNA: TGCGCCAGCAGCCACCGACAGGGTAACACAGATACGCAGTATTTT. Translation gives CASSHRQGNTDTQYF. The rearrangement joins TRBV5-1 to TRBJ2-3; 7 bases align to TRBD1. J was trimmed by 2 bases and V by 4 bases; bases with no gene match: 7. The CDR3 runs to 15 residues. The germline CDR1 and CDR2 sequences are SGHRS and YFSETQ.

The J gene is TRBJ1-5, the V gene TRBV6-5; 9 bases match TRBD1. With V trimmed by 5 bases and J by 7 bases, 9 bases remained unmatched. The CDR3 loop spans 15 amino acids. Germline V gene data show CDR1 as MNHEY and CDR2 as SVGAGI. Here the CDR3 reads CASSPGTGYGQPQHF. The CDR3, as DNA: TGTGCCAGCAGTCCCGGGACAGGGTACGGCCAGCCCCAGCATTTT.

The chain recombines TRBV12-5 with TRBJ1-3; a weak D match, TRBD1 (6 bases). Trimming took 7 bases from V and 3 from J, leaving 16 bases between them. In germline, CDR1 is LGHNT, CDR2 FRNRAP. This CDR3 comprises 15 residues. The CDR3 region is CASASGEGFGNTIYF. In DNA, the CDR3 is TGTGCTAGTGCCTCAGGGGAGGGATTTGGAAACACCATATATTTT.

This rearrangement joins TRBV19 to TRBJ2-2, with 8 positions matching TRBD1. Germline-derived CDR1 and CDR2 are LNHDA and SQIVND (reference sequence). With 2 bases clipped from V and 1 base from J, the junction kept 3 bases outside the gene matches. This CDR3 comprises 16 residues. CDR3 coding DNA: TGTGCCAGTAGTATACGGGGGACAGGGAACACCGGGGAGCTGTTTTTT. Protein: CASSIRGTGNTGELFF.

J is TRBJ1-5 and V is TRBV2; unclear D gene. Trimming removed 3 bases from V and 2 bases from J, with 11 bases in between. In germline, CDR1 is SNHLY, CDR2 FYNNEI. The CDR3 is 15 amino acids. CDR3 coding DNA: TGTGCCAGCAGTGAGAGCAGAGAGGGCAATCAGCCCCAGCATTTT. This sequence encodes CASSESREGNQPQHF.

The J gene is TRBJ1-6, the V gene TRBV6-4; D uncertain. The CDR3 loop spans 13 amino acids. CDR1 is MRHNA and CDR2 is SNTAGT in the germline V gene. The V end lost 6 bases, the J end lost 2 bases, and 5 bases lay between the germline ends. CDR3 sequence: CASSQTYNSPLHF. CDR3 nucleotides: TGTGCCAGCAGCCAGACCTATAATTCACCCCTCCACTTT.

This clone appeared a few times. The CDR3 region has the DNA TGTGCCAGCAGCCGTGGACAGGTGAACACTGAAGCTTTCTTT. Amino acid sequence: CASSRGQVNTEAFF. V and J are TRBV11-1 and TRBJ1-1; TRBD1 aligns across 7 bases. V was clipped by 5 bases and J by 0 bases; unmatched bases: 3. This CDR3 spans 14 amino acids. From germline, CDR1 is SGHAT and CDR2 FQDESV (reference sequence).

The chain employs TRBV6-5 and TRBJ2-5; perhaps TRBD1 as D (5 bases). Trimming left V 8 bases short and J 0 bases short, with 16 bases between. Germline V CDR1 and CDR2: MNHEY, SVGAGI. The length of the CDR3 is 15 residues. CDR3 nucleotide sequence: TGTGCCAGCGGGCCCGGGTGGGGCTACCAAGAGACCCAGTACTTC. It codes for CASGPGWGYQETQYF.

The CDR3 sequence: CASSERRVTEAFF. In DNA form, the CDR3 reads TGTGCCAGCAGTGAAAGGAGGGTTACTGAAGCTTTCTTT. The chain employs TRBV2 and TRBJ1-1; D gene unclear. Germline V gene data show CDR1 as SNHLY and CDR2 as FYNNEI. The CDR3 contains 13 residues. Trimming left V 2 bases short and J 5 bases short, with 9 bases between.

This chain uses TRBV24-1 with TRBJ1-2; 9 bases are shared with TRBD1. The CDR3 is made up of 17 amino acids. Per germline, CDR1 KGHDR and CDR2 SFDVKD. The J segment lost 8 bases and the V segment lost 4 bases, leaving 16 bases of the junction unmatched. The CDR3 protein is CATSEPAAGTGKEGYTF. CDR3 in DNA: TGTGCCACCAGTGAACCCGCCGCCGGGACAGGGAAGGAGGGCTACACCTTC.

The CDR3 DNA follows: TGTGCCAGCTCACCCTCGACAGGGGCGGGAAATGAGCAGTTCTTC. This gives the protein CASSPSTGAGNEQFF. V is TRBV18 and J is TRBJ2-1; 8 bases line up with TRBD1. V lost 3 bases to trimming and J lost 7 bases; unmatched junction nucleotides: 8. The CDR3 has 15 residues. CDR1 KGHSH and CDR2 LQKENI come from the germline V gene.

J is TRBJ2-3 and V is TRBV10-3, with 7 nucleotides matching TRBD2. Germline V CDR1 and CDR2: ENHRY, SYGVKD. The junction had 7 bases not matched to a gene; V was cut back by 7 bases and J by 3 bases. The CDR3 sequence is 14 residues long. CDR3 residues: CAITDGRRTDTQYF. CDR3 nucleotide sequence: TGTGCCATCACAGACGGGAGGCGGACAGATACGCAGTATTTT.

This chain connects TRBV5-1 to TRBJ1-1; 8 bases fit TRBD1. The CDR3 consists of 15 residues. With 4 bases clipped from V and 4 bases from J, the junction kept 9 bases outside the gene matches. Germline CDR1 and CDR2: SGHRS and YFSETQ. The CDR3 loop reads CASSPWTGSGTEAFF. The CDR3 DNA reads as TGCGCCAGCAGCCCCTGGACAGGGTCGGGCACTGAAGCTTTCTTT. The full variable domain, rest sourced from reference TRBV5-1 and TRBJ1-1, is KAGVTQTPRYLIKTRGQQVTLSCSPISGHRSVSWYQQTPGQGLQFLFEYFSETQRNKGNFPGRFSGRQFSNSRSEMNVSTLELGDSALYLCASSPWTGSGTEAFFGQGTRLTVV.

This clone was found once. This chain links TRBV5-6 with TRBJ1-3; TRBD1 aligns across 7 bases. Trimming took 4 bases from V and 0 from J; bases not matched to a gene: 4. The germline gives CDR1 SGHDT, CDR2 YYEEEE. The CDR3 is 15 residues long. CDR3: CASSTAGGSGNTIYF. The DNA for the CDR3 is TGTGCCAGCAGCACCGCAGGGGGCTCTGGAAACACCATATATTTT.

The chain uses TRBV5-6 and TRBJ1-2, with D unresolved. The V end lost 1 base, the J end lost 1 base, and 14 bases lay between the germline ends. The CDR3 runs to 16 residues. Germline V gene data show CDR1 as SGHDT and CDR2 as YYEEEE. In nucleotides, the CDR3 is TGTGCCAGCAGCTTGTATATGGTAGTCGGTAACTATGGCTACACCTTC. It translates to CASSLYMVVGNYGYTF.

This clone was counted between two and nine times. This rearrangement joins TRBV6-5 to TRBJ2-5; D might be TRBD1 (5 bases). V lost 10 bases and J lost 11, with 14 bases in between. Germline V gene data show CDR1 as MNHEY and CDR2 as SVGAGI. This CDR3 comprises 10 residues. The CDR3 DNA reads TGTGCCACTAGTTATCCAGGGCAGTACTTC. This encodes CATSYPGQYF.

The rearrangement joins TRBV19 to TRBJ1-2; TRBD1 agrees at 11 bases. The CDR3 is 15 residues long. Germline CDR1 reads LNHDA; CDR2 reads SQIVND (reference sequence). J was trimmed by 4 bases and V by 8 bases; bases with no gene match: 9. The CDR3 is CASSLLGTGGYGYTF. The CDR3 nucleotides read TGTGCCAGTTCGTTATTGGGGACAGGGGGCTATGGCTACACCTTC.

V usage is TRBV6-5 and J usage is TRBJ2-2, with D perhaps TRBD1 (5 bases). The CDR3 runs to 15 residues. CDR1 is MNHEY and CDR2 is SVGAGI in the germline V gene. Trimming stripped 6 bases from V and 0 bases from J, with 11 bases between. CDR3 sequence reads: CASRGQPTNTGELFF. The CDR3 nucleotides are TGTGCCAGCAGGGGGCAGCCGACGAACACCGGGGAGCTGTTTTTT.

The chain is built from TRBV11-3 and TRBJ2-7, with 9 bases matching TRBD1. Germline trimming cut 5 bases from V and 5 bases from J; bases unmatched to any gene: 4. The germline V gene encodes CDR1 SGHNT and CDR2 YENEEA. CDR3 length: 13 residues. The CDR3 sequence: CASSPGQGDEQYF. The CDR3 DNA reads TGTGCCAGCAGCCCGGGACAGGGTGACGAGCAGTACTTC.

This clone was seen just once. This chain joins TRBV6-5 and TRBJ1-1, with a weak D call TRBD1 (5 bases). The germline V gene has CDR1 MNHEY and CDR2 SVGAGI. Trimming took 7 bases from V and 7 from J, leaving 19 bases between them. The CDR3 spans 14 residues. The CDR3 sequence is CASTSGGIRGEAFF. CDR3 DNA sequence: TGTGCCAGCACCTCGGGAGGGATAAGGGGTGAAGCTTTCTTT.

The CDR3 DNA sequence: TGTGCCAGCAGGGCAAGAGGCTACGAGCAGTACTTC. Amino acid sequence: CASRARGYEQYF. The rearrangement links TRBV27 to TRBJ2-7; no clear D gene. The CDR3 has 12 amino acids. Trimming left V 6 bases short and J 3 bases short, with 9 bases between. Germline V gene sequence: CDR1 MNHEY, CDR2 SMNVEV (reference sequence).

This rearrangement joins TRBV19 to TRBJ1-1, with D perhaps TRBD1 (6 bases). V lost 7 bases and J lost 10, with 13 bases in between. The CDR3 spans 11 residues. Germline CDR1 is LNHDA and CDR2 is SQIVND (reference sequence). The CDR3 bases are TGTGCCAGTACCGCGAGAGGGGGAGCTTTCTTT. Translating gives CASTARGGAFF.

This sequence joins TRBV10-1 and TRBJ2-7; 10 bases are shared with TRBD1. Trimming took 0 bases from V and 2 from J; bases not matched to a gene: 4. The V gene's germline CDR1 is WNHNN and CDR2 SYGVQD (reference sequence). The CDR3 length is 16 residues. The CDR3 is CASSESAGTGAYEQYF. CDR3 nucleotides: TGCGCCAGCAGTGAGTCGGCCGGGACAGGGGCCTACGAGCAGTACTTC.

The chain carries TRBV4-1 and TRBJ1-3; no clear D gene. Deletions cut 0 bases from V and 1 base from J, with 13 bases between. The germline CDR1 and CDR2 sequences are MGHRA and YSYEKL. The CDR3 is 17 amino acids. CDR3: CASSQEGWRVSGNTIYF. The CDR3 bases are TGCGCCAGCAGCCAAGAAGGGTGGAGGGTTTCTGGAAACACCATATATTTT.